These 6 T cell receptor beta chains came from one sample sequenced in a study of cytomegalovirus exposure and HLA in healthy donors. PCR involved 60 Vbeta and 13 Jbeta primers. Here immunoSEQ multiplex PCR was the method, and the copy in TCRdb shows in-frame clones only, minus some. The table records approximately 180,000 clones, around four fifths of them present only once. The sequenced sample consisted of PBMCs. The receptors shown here come from a girl aged 5-17 years in good health and CMV-seropositive.

J is TRBJ2-7 and V is TRBV6-4; a possible D gene is TRBD1 (5 bases). The CDR3 extends over 13 amino acids. Germline V CDR1 and CDR2: MRHNA, SNTAGT. Trimming removed 4 bases at V and 10 bases at J, with 17 bases between. The CDR3 nucleotides are TGTGCCAGCAGTGGGGAATTAAGGGGCCAACAGTACTTC. Translated, it gives CASSGELRGQQYF.

V is TRBV2 and J is TRBJ1-5; D unclear. Germline V gives CDR1 SNHLY, CDR2 FYNNEI. V dropped 5 bases and J dropped 2 bases, with 13 bases sitting between them. The CDR3 runs 15 residues. The CDR3 DNA sequence: TGTGCCAGCAGTTTAGCCCATAAGGGCAATCAGCCCCAGCATTTT. Translation: CASSLAHKGNQPQHF.

The chain recombines TRBV5-1 with TRBJ2-2; D gene ambiguous. The CDR3 is 16 amino acids. V lost 0 bases and J 1 base, leaving 10 bases between the germline ends. CDR1 SGHRS and CDR2 YFSETQ come from the germline V gene. CDR3 region: CASSLEFLRNTGELFF. The DNA of the CDR3 is TGCGCCAGCAGCTTGGAATTCTTGCGGAACACCGGGGAGCTGTTTTTT.

The rearrangement uses TRBV10-2 and TRBJ2-7; maybe TRBD1 (6 bases). The CDR3 contains 12 residues. The V gene's germline CDR1 is WSHSY and CDR2 SAAADI. Trimming took off 4 bases at V and 7 bases at J, with 11 bases between the two ends. The CDR3 DNA reads as TGCGCCAGCAGTGTTGCACAGGGTGAGCAGTACTTC. It codes for CASSVAQGEQYF.

The rearrangement links TRBV6-1 to TRBJ2-2; 10 bases are shared with TRBD1. The germline gives CDR1 MNHNS, CDR2 SASEGT. The J segment lost 4 bases and the V segment lost 5 bases, leaving 4 bases of the junction unmatched. This CDR3 comprises 15 residues. DNA for the CDR3: TGTGCCAGCAGTTCGGGACAGGGGATCACCGGGGAGCTGTTTTTT. Its protein product is CASSSGQGITGELFF.

V usage is TRBV27 and J usage is TRBJ1-1; perhaps TRBD1 as D (5 bases). The V end was cut by 8 bases, the J end by 5 bases, with 18 bases between. The CDR3 is made up of 14 amino acids. Germline V gives CDR1 MNHEY, CDR2 SMNVEV (reference sequence). The DNA of the CDR3 is TGTGCCAGCTCTTTCAAGCAGGGAGGGACTGAAGCTTTCTTT. It is translated as CASSFKQGGTEAFF.